This T cell receptor beta chain was obtained from a study of siplizumab effects on memory and regulatory T cells. Study-wide points: Whether proliferating Tregs in siplizumab cultures suppress was not functionally confirmed.

Worth noting for this clone: The antigen is not known.

Assays covered 85,000 to 100,000 TCR templates per sample. TCRdb's copy holds only in-frame clones and misses some; the assay was immunoSEQ multiplex PCR. This sample has nearly 85,000 clones; 87% occur once, and the top ten carry approximately 1.5%. Germline V lookup: CDR1 SGHRS, CDR2 YFSETQ. The CDR3 has 16 amino acids. V shed 2 bases and J 0 bases; nucleotides not matched to a gene: 7. The chain recombines TRBV5-1 with TRBJ1-1, with 7 bases identical to TRBD1. The receptor comes from a human donor in good health. The sample taken for sequencing was Tregs sorted from blood. The CDR3 DNA reads TGCGCCAGCAGCTTATTGGGGACAGCCTTGAACACTGAAGCTTTCTTT. It codes for CASSLLGTALNTEAFF.